This TCR beta chain came from a study (dated by TCRdb to between 2015 and 2016). Study-wide context: The study set out to test whether tumor-infiltrating Tregs in breast cancer get recruited from blood Tregs or are instead converted in situ from other CD4+ T cell subsets. Study-wide findings and limitations: The greatest overlap of tumor-infiltrating Treg TCR alpha and beta sequences was with tumor naive CD4+ T cells, followed next by blood naive CD4+ T cells. The larger-cohort validation was restricted to a single TCR beta V-J rearrangement rather than whole repertoires. Across 23 patients, approximately 13% of tumor Treg TRBV12-4/TRBJ1-2 sequences were found to be shared with naive CD4+ cells, compared with under 2.3% shared with blood Tregs or memory cells. Tumor memory CD4+ T cell TCR gene usage was found to cluster with blood and lymph node memory CD4+ cells and with lymph node naive CD4+ cells.

This clonotype counts as large (0.1 to 1%). Its antigen target is currently unknown. There are no base qualities to consult, and no much larger clone falls within one base. V is pared back by 7 bases and J by 8 bases, with 20 bases lying between the germline termini. The CDR3, from cysteine to phenylalanine, totals 14 residues. Only the CDR3 part of the read is kept: 42 bases, read in frame from the first base. Library creation used multiplex PCR. TCRdb names Ion Torrent PGM as the instrument used. For the roughly 21-patient analysis, adaptor-ligated barcode primers were used to amplify TRBV12-4/TRBJ1-2 clonotypes. The Ion Personal Genome Machine system was used to sequence TRBV12-4/TRBJ1-2 amplicons from the approximately 25-patient cohort. The authors processed their data as follows. Sequencing data were pooled across the five patients for each of nine subset-tissue groups and compared by unsupervised clustering of TCR gene usage. Repertoire similarity was calculated with the Morisita-Horn index, weighting shared sequences by their contribution to each repertoire. The public reads were quality trimmed at Q25 with fastp and then assembled into clones with MiXCR by TCRdb, keeping productive beta chains. Each entry is one CDR3 protein sequence, shown with its most common DNA and genes. The V and J calls and clone size come from TCRdb's table, not from the authors' own analysis. For this sample the table gives some 200 distinct CDR3 sequences, of which under 8% were detected only once. Approximately 16% of the sample belongs to the ten largest clones.

CD4+CD25+CD127-/low cells were isolated as Tregs. In a larger cohort of more than 20 breast cancer patients, a single TRBV12-4/TRBJ1-2 rearrangement was sequenced in tumor Tregs and in blood Treg, naive and memory CD4+ cells. Tumor tissue and lymph nodes obtained from ipsilateral axillary dissection were perfused with PBS, minced and then digested with collagenase I and hyaluronidase. FACS confirmed that the sorted cell populations were more than 90% pure. The chain was built from TRBV12-3 or TRBV12-4 and TRBJ1-2; TRBD1 could be the D gene, as 5 bases match. The material sequenced was tumor-infiltrating Tregs sorted from the breast tumor. The origin of this receptor is a female donor with breast cancer. The nucleotide sequence reads TGTGCCAGCATCACACCAGGGCTAGAGCGAGGCTACACCTTC. The translation is CASITPGLERGYTF.